The rows below give T cell receptor beta chains drawn from one sample of a study of cytomegalovirus exposure and HLA in healthy donors. TCRdb's copy holds only in-frame clones and misses some; the assay was immunoSEQ multiplex PCR. The table lists 90,000 to 100,000 clones, 60% to 85% of them singletons. Sequenced sample: PBMCs. These receptors were obtained from a man aged 55 to 70 in good health and CMV-seropositive. Both conserved end residues are part of each CDR3. Fields, in order: D gene, V gene, clone size, J gene, CDR3 protein, CDR3 DNA. D genes are given only for firm matches. Expanded clones are given a class, and other clones once, few, many or no size at all.

.	TRBV27	once	TRBJ2-2	CASSLLAGPGELFF	TGTGCCAGCAGTTTATTGGCAGGGCCCGGGGAGCTGTTTTTT
.	TRBV7-2	few	TRBJ2-5	CASSPSGIQETQYF	TGTGCCAGCAGCCCTTCGGGGATCCAAGAGACCCAGTACTTC
TRBD2	TRBV5-4	.	TRBJ2-5	CASSMRLAGNQETQYF	TGTGCCAGCAGCATGCGACTAGCGGGAAACCAAGAGACCCAGTACTTC
.	TRBV21-1	.	TRBJ2-1	CASSSRVGEQFF	TGTGCCAGCAGCTCCAGGGTAGGTGAGCAGTTCTTC
TRBD1	TRBV29-1	.	TRBJ2-2	CSVEEPGPRGYLRAGELFF	TGCAGCGTTGAAGAGCCCGGGCCCAGGGGGTACCTTAGGGCCGGGGAGCTGTTTTTT
.	TRBV6-1	few	TRBJ1-2	CASSEETVYGYTF	TGTGCCAGCAGTGAAGAGACAGTCTATGGCTACACCTTC
.	TRBV28	.	TRBJ1-4	CASRDRPFNEKLFF	TGTGCCAGCAGGGACAGACCATTTAATGAAAAACTGTTTTTT
.	TRBV7-9	.	TRBJ2-1	CSSSPFTTEQFF	TGTTCCAGCAGCCCCTTCACTACCGAGCAGTTCTTC
TRBD2	TRBV9	.	TRBJ2-1	CASSVGGGAPYNEQFF	TGTGCCAGCAGCGTAGGCGGGGGGGCGCCCTACAATGAGCAGTTCTTC
TRBD1	TRBV30	once	TRBJ1-1	CAWGKGAGTEAFF	TGTGCCTGGGGCAAGGGGGCAGGTACTGAAGCTTTCTTT
.	TRBV19	.	TRBJ1-1	CASSMVGGRVRTSGQNTEAFF	TGTGCCAGTAGTATGGTGGGGGGGCGCGTTAGAACGAGTGGCCAGAACACTGAAGCTTTCTTT
TRBD2	TRBV6-5	.	TRBJ2-3	CASSYTSGGLGGTQYF	TGTGCCAGCAGTTACACCAGCGGGGGCCTTGGGGGTACGCAGTATTTT
.	TRBV7-9	.	TRBJ1-2	CASSRGNYGYTF	TGTGCCAGCAGCCGGGGGAACTATGGCTACACCTTC
.	TRBV6-5	few	TRBJ2-7	CASRRDYEQYF	TGTGCCAGCAGGAGGGACTACGAGCAGTACTTC
TRBD1	TRBV7-6	once	TRBJ1-1	CASSLRVGTGGLNTEAFF	TGTGCCAGCAGCTTAAGGGTTGGGACAGGGGGCCTGAACACTGAAGCTTTCTTT
.	TRBV5-3	few	TRBJ2-6	CASSLARTGANVLTF	TGTGCCAGCAGCTTGGCGCGGACTGGGGCCAACGTCCTGACTTTC
.	TRBV19	.	TRBJ1-2	CASSFPGEFYGYTF	TGTGCCAGTAGTTTTCCAGGGGAATTCTATGGCTACACCTTC
.	TRBV5-1	.	TRBJ2-2	CASTIPAARSTGELFF	TGCGCCAGCACCATACCCGCAGCCCGGAGCACCGGGGAGCTGTTTTTT
TRBD1	TRBV7-9	.	TRBJ2-7	CASSLGDRVVDEQYF	TGTGCCAGCAGCTTAGGGGACAGGGTGGTTGACGAGCAGTACTTC